The sequence of this TCR beta chain was determined in a study of blood T cell repertoires in COVID-19 (TCRdb year 2020). Turning to the overall study: The collaborator samples originated in the United States, Italy and Spain and spanned the acute and convalescent phases of COVID-19. The prospective study material was composed of cDNA or gDNA derived from T cells, B-cell-depleted T cells, or PBMCs. Deeply sampled blood TCRbeta repertoires from subjects exposed to, actively infected with, or recovered from COVID-19 were included in the dataset. The repertoires were made available in a free public database intended to serve as a resource for research on the immune response to SARS-CoV-2. Samples came from the ongoing ImmuneRACE study (first 160 participants) plus 1,254 subjects from 6 global collaborators. A de-identified subject ID, COVID-19 status, age in years and sex were almost always included in the sample metadata. Where available, HLA class I and class II types were taken from metadata supplied by the sample provider and were not determined by assay-based typing.

A word on this clone: The antigen it binds to is not known. Base-call qualities are not available, and no considerably larger clone is one nucleotide away.

The collaborating institutions used their own protocols to collect whole blood in K2EDTA tubes. Collaborator samples were shipped for TCRbeta analysis as frozen whole blood, isolated PBMCs, or DNA extracted from either sample type. What the research found in general, with its limitations: Clinical and demographic metadata were provided uncurated, with the amount varying by source and participant.

TCRbeta CDR3 regions were amplified from genomic DNA by means of the immunoSEQ Assay, a bias-controlled multiplex PCR. In the original analysis: The number of nucleated cells in each sample was estimated by amplification of reference gene primers within the assay. Sequence reads were collapsed and filtered to measure the absolute abundance of every unique TCRbeta CDR3 rearrangement. For each sample, productive Simpson clonality was calculated as the square root of Simpson's diversity index over productive rearrangements. Sourced from immuneACCESS, this table was stored by TCRdb with only in-frame sequences that have V and J called. A share of the clones is absent; for the studies checked, an unresolved V gene accounts for under half, and the remainder has no known explanation. For V, J and clone size, that table is used; D and trimming come from the DNA. The sample table shows 250,000 or so clones, and about four fifths are seen once. The top ten clones comprise roughly 3.3% of the sample.

The CDR3, from cysteine to phenylalanine, totals 13 residues. Left in the record is the CDR3 DNA by itself, 39 bases read in frame from the first base. The germline V gene sets CDR1 to SGDLS and CDR2 to YYNGEE. The germline ends are 9 bases apart after V is trimmed by 3 bases and J by 6 bases. The sequenced sample was peripheral blood. This sequence uses TRBV9 and TRBJ2-2, with the D segment identity uncertain. This clonotype originated in a young woman with acute or convalescent COVID-19. The DNA sequence is given as TGTGCCAGCAGCGACCCTACGGCCGGGGAGCTGTTTTTT. Its protein is CASSDPTAGELFF. The entire variable domain, with the stretches around the CDR3 drawn from the reference TRBV9 and TRBJ2-2 proteins, is DSGVTQTPKHLITATGQRVTLRCSPRSGDLSVYWYQQSLDQGLQFLIQYYNGEERAKGNILERFSAQQFPDLHSELNLSSLELGDSALYFCASSDPTAGELFFGEGSRLTVL.